This T cell receptor beta chain was found in a study of identical twins (TCRdb year 2016). For the study in its entirety: To test whether fetal clonotypes persist, this study deep-sequenced TCR alpha and beta repertoires from monozygotic twins, from unrelated adults of various ages, and from cord blood. To rule out contamination, the twin experiments were replicated at different times with different library preparation protocols.

Every donor in the study was a healthy Caucasian. The study also sequenced three unrelated non-twin adults: a male aged 18 to 29, a male aged 50 to 59 and a female aged 50 to 59. Miltenyi CD45RO+ enrichment and human naive T-cell isolation kits were used to isolate memory (CD45RO+) and naive T cells from PBMC. This clonotype was recorded at least ten times. This clone's antigen is unknown. No base-level quality is on record; no much larger clone is a single base apart. For CDR1 and CDR2, the germline V gene lists MNHEY and SVGEGT. The CDR3, from cysteine to phenylalanine, totals 12 residues. Only the CDR3 region is kept as DNA, spanning 36 bases read in frame from base 1. The germline V and J ends show losses of 6 bases and 7 bases respectively, and no gene match explains 5 bases of the junction. Library creation used 5' RACE. Instrument on record: Illumina HiSeq 2000. Template switching added a universal primer binding site, and the final cDNA carried a unique molecular identifier that allowed TCR cDNA molecules to be counted accurately. Specific primers in the conserved constant-segment region were used to synthesize first-strand cDNA for TCR alpha and beta chains. Each cDNA library was double barcoded, with a SMART-Mk sample barcode plus Illumina barcodes, to control for contamination. Two successive PCR steps introduced TruSeq adapter sequences along with Illumina sample barcodes. The Illumina HiSeq platform was used with custom primers to sequence TCR alpha and beta cDNA libraries. Regarding the original processing steps: MiGEC was used to process raw reads and extract unique molecular identifiers, and MiXCR was used to find CDR3 positions. Recombination models were inferred per individual with the repgenHMM and IGoR tools using an EM algorithm. Shared clonotypes were analyzed with the tcR package in R, and sharing was normalized by the product of cloneset sizes. Out-of-frame nonproductive sequences were analyzed to study raw recombination free of thymic and clonal selection effects. TCRdb trimmed public reads at Q25 via fastp, called clones via MiXCR and kept in-frame beta chains. When rows share a CDR3 protein, they turn into one entry using the most common DNA and genes. The V and J calls and clone size are TCRdb's, not the authors'. The sample data list around 670,000 distinct CDR3 sequences, and around 6% of these were observed just once. The ten most abundant clones make up roughly 1.6% of the sample.

General conclusions and limits of the study: Conclusions relied on cross-sectional statistical analysis, since the same donors could not be followed over many years. Out-of-frame TCR alpha sequences shared between twins showed an excess of low generation-probability sequences compared with coincidental sharing between unrelated individuals. Zero-insertion analyses could be partly confounded by invariant T cells such as MAIT and iNKT, though diverse VJ usage argued against such confounding for most clonotypes. The excess sharing between twins in beta out-of-frame sequences was weaker because fewer shared sequences reduced the signal-to-noise ratio. Abundant cord blood beta clonotypes carried fewer insertions; young adult naive repertoires showed a weaker similar trend, while memory repertoires showed none. In monozygotic twins, recombination models systematically underestimated out-of-frame TCR alpha sharing, but the models matched the sharing seen between unrelated individuals.

Sequenced material: naive T cells sorted from blood. Interpreted using the paper, the cell subset or site label stands for: cells isolated with a human naive T-cell isolation kit. The TCR originated in a man between 18 and 29 years old in good health. The sequence is built from TRBV6-2 or TRBV6-3 and TRBJ2-7; TRBD1 lines up with 8 middle nucleotides. The CDR3: CASRWTGREQYF. Here is the DNA: TGTGCCAGCAGGTGGACAGGGCGGGAGCAGTACTTC.